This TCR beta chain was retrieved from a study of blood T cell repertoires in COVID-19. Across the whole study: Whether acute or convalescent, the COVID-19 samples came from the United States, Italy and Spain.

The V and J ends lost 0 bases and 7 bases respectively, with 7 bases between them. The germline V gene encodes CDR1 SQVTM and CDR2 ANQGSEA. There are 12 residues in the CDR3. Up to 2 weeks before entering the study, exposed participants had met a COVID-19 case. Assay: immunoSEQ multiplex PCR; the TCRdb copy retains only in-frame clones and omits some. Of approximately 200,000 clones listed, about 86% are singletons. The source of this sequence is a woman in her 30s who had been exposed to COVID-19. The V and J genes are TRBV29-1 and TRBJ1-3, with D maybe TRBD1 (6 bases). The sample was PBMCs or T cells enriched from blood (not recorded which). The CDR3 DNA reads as TGCAGCGTTGAAGATGGGGGCAACACCATATATTTT. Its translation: CSVEDGGNTIYF.